This T cell receptor beta chain is drawn from a study of blood T cell repertoires in COVID-19. Germline-derived CDR1 and CDR2 are SGHTA and FQGNSA. The CDR3 runs 15 residues. Between the trimmed V and J ends, which lost 2 bases and 5 bases, there was a span of 16 bases. Method: immunoSEQ multiplex PCR; TCRdb's copy keeps in-frame clones and lacks some. The sample holds under 9,500 clones, 80% to 95% seen once. The source material was peripheral blood. The TCR comes from a woman aged 45 to 65 with active COVID-19. The rearrangement uses TRBV7-2 and TRBJ2-7; D possibly corresponds to TRBD2 (6 bases). The CDR3 reads CASSLSPQLANEQYF. CDR3 nucleotides: TGTGCCAGCAGCTTATCCCCTCAACTAGCTAACGAGCAGTACTTC.